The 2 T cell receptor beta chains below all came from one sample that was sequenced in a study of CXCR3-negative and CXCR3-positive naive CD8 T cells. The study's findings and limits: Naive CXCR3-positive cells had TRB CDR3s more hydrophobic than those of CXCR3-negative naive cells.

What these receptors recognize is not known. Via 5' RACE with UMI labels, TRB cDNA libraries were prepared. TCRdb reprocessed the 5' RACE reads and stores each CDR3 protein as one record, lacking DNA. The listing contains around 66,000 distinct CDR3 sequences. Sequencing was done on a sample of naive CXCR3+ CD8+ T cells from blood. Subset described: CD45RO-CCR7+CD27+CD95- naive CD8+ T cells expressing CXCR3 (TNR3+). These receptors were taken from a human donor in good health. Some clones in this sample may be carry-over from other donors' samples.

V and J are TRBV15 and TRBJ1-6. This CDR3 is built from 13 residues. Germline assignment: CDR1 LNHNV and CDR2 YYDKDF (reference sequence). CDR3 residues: CATVPLYNSPLHF.

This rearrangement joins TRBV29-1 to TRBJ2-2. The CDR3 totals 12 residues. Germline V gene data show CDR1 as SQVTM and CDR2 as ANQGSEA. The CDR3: CSVWGDTGELFF.